This T cell receptor (beta chain) was sequenced for a study of regulatory T cells in long-lasting Graves disease. CDR3 regions were amplified by Arm-PCR using iRepertoire HTBI primers to build TCR beta libraries. Each CDR3 protein gets one entry after TCRdb re-called the multiplex PCR reads with MiXCR. This sample has a few hundred thousand distinct CDR3 sequences; around 16% occur once, and the top ten carry 20% to 25%. Study-wide findings and caveats: Samples came from peripheral blood alone, without thyroid tissue.

Described time point: newly diagnosed GD, antithyroid drugs for less than 3 months. The authors made the TCR library using RNA they extracted from PBMCs. American Thyroid Association guidelines defined how Graves' disease was diagnosed. This clonotype was observed a handful of times. The antigen is undetermined. Germline lookup yields CDR1 SQVTM and CDR2 ANQGSEA. This CDR3 is 13 amino acids long. Trimming stripped 7 bases from V and 2 bases from J, with 13 bases between. The sample was also linked to a second study, of T cells in Graves' hyperthyroidism and ophthalmopathy. That paper notes: Each diagnosis drew on symptoms, thyroxine, TRAb, thyroid ultrasound and orbital computed tomography findings.

The rearrangement joins TRBV29-1 to TRBJ2-3, with D possibly matching TRBD1 (5 bases). This sample comprised peripheral blood mononuclear cells (PBMCs), obtained at new diagnosis, from a patient treated with antithyroid drugs. The sequence was obtained from a woman under 30 with Graves disease. In nucleotides, the CDR3 is TGCAGCGCCGATGGACATACCACAGATACGCAGTATTTT. It specifies CSADGHTTDTQYF.